This TCR beta chain came from a study of CD8 T cells in Susac syndrome. An input of roughly 0.5 to 1 ug of RNA was subjected to reverse transcription using random hexamers. An immunoSEQ multiplex PCR amplified TCR beta CDR3 over 54 Vbeta and 13 Jbeta. TCRdb recomputed calls from the immunoSEQ multiplex PCR reads with MiXCR, one row per CDR3 protein. The table shows 250,000 or so distinct CDR3 sequences, with 80% to 95% occurring only once. The V gene end was trimmed by 6 bases and the J gene end by 7 bases; junction bases not matched to a gene: 11. The length of the CDR3 is 14 residues. Germline assignment: CDR1 LNHDA and CDR2 SQIVND (reference sequence). Points on this clonotype: Antigen specificity is unknown.

Study results and limitations: As the study acknowledged, the number of individuals in its TCR sequencing and HLA analysis was relatively small.

The chain links TRBV19 to TRBJ1-2; 7 bases map to TRBD1. Sequenced sample: CD4+ T cells from PBMCs. The clonotype was recovered from a human donor with multiple sclerosis. CDR3 coding DNA: TGTGCCAGTAGACTATCCCCGAGGGGGCTTGGCTACACCTTC. This sequence encodes CASRLSPRGLGYTF. Combining the CDR3 with reference TRBV19 and TRBJ1-2 gives the whole variable domain DGGITQSPKYLFRKEGQNVTLSCEQNLNHDAMYWYRQDPGQGLRLIYYSQIVNDFQKGDIAEGYSVSREKKESFPLTVTSAQKNPTAFYLCASRLSPRGLGYTFGSGTRLTVV.